The clone carrying this T cell receptor (beta chain) was seen just once. Its antigen is unidentified. The data are from a study of CD8+ T cells in alopecia areata. The germline gives CDR1 SNHLY, CDR2 FYNNEI. Trimming left V 4 bases short and J 7 bases short, with 4 bases between. CDR3 length equals 10 residues. The sequencing template was cDNA reverse transcribed from extracted RNA. Sequenced by immunoSEQ multiplex PCR; TCRdb stores in-frame clones only, minus some. The sample has 200,000 to 250,000 clones; 50% to 60% are singletons. Regarding treatment: oral pan-JAK inhibitor, 5-10 mg twice daily. Notes on the study in general: Possibly as an HLA-related effect, TCR sharing across patients appeared less clear than in mice.

This sequence originates from a human donor with alopecia areata. Sample: CD4+ T cells sorted from blood, taken at week 4, from a patient treated with tofacitinib. The chain joins TRBV2 to TRBJ2-5, with D hard to call. The CDR3 sequence: CASSVGTQYF. As DNA, the CDR3 is TGTGCCAGCAGTGTTGGGACCCAGTACTTC.